Presented here are 9 T cell receptor beta chains from one specimen sequenced in a study of tissue T cells after allogeneic stem cell transplantation. Sequencing used immunoSEQ multiplex PCR; TCRdb keeps in-frame clones, though not all of them. The sample records 740 or so clones, around 43% being singletons. Specimen: jejunal tissue, collected at autopsy. Receptors were obtained from a female patient aged 40-70 years with steroid-refractory graft-versus-host disease after an allogeneic stem cell transplant. The T cells may partly be graft donor cells.

The V and J genes are TRBV18 and TRBJ2-1; 11 bases are shared with TRBD2. V lost 6 bases and J lost 8; bases outside the gene matches: 9. Germline V CDR1 and CDR2: KGHSH, LQKENI. The CDR3 extends over 15 amino acids. The CDR3 loop is CASSTVSGRADEQFF. The CDR3 nucleotides read TGTGCCAGCTCGACCGTTAGCGGGAGGGCCGATGAGCAGTTCTTC.

The gene calls are TRBV13 and TRBJ2-3, with D possibly matching TRBD2 (5 bases). Germline V lookup: CDR1 PRHDT, CDR2 FYEKMQ (reference sequence). V lost 5 bases and J 0 bases, leaving 15 bases between the germline ends. This CDR3 spans 16 amino acids. CDR3 region: CASSKRTASSTDTQYF. In nucleotides, the CDR3 is TGTGCCAGCAGCAAACGGACTGCCTCAAGCACAGATACGCAGTATTTT.

V and J are TRBV7-8 and TRBJ2-7; the match to TRBD1 covers 7 bases. The CDR3 sequence is 11 residues long. J lost 7 bases, V lost 4 bases, and 1 base had no gene match. The germline V gene has CDR1 SGHVS and CDR2 FQNEAQ. CDR3 nucleotides: TGTGCCAGCAGCTCGACAGGGGAGCAGTACTTC. Translating it yields CASSSTGEQYF.

The CDR3 DNA is TGCGCCAGCAGCTTGCAGAGGGGAGGAGAGACCCAGTACTTC. Its translation: CASSLQRGGETQYF. The chain has TRBV5-1 and TRBJ2-5; D is possibly TRBD2 (6 bases). This CDR3 contains 14 residues. The germline V and J ends were trimmed by 1 base and 4 bases, with 11 bases remaining between them. Looked up from germline, CDR1 is SGHRS and CDR2 is YFSETQ.

The chain has TRBV18 and TRBJ1-3, with TRBD1 identical over 7 bases. The V segment lost 5 bases and the J segment 0 bases; nucleotides outside the gene matches: 7. This CDR3 region has 16 residues. The germline gives CDR1 KGHSH, CDR2 LQKENI. CDR3 in amino acids: CASSAGQQGSGNTIYF. CDR3 sequence (DNA): TGTGCCAGCTCAGCGGGACAGCAAGGCTCTGGAAACACCATATATTTT.

This sequence joins TRBV5-1 and TRBJ2-2; 10 nucleotides agree with TRBD2. Germline values: CDR1 SGHRS, CDR2 YFSETQ. This CDR3 comprises 17 residues. The ends lost 6 bases at V and 7 bases at J; junction bases unmatched: 15. The CDR3 DNA reads as TGCGCCAGCACGCTAGGCCCGAGCGGGGGGGCCCTCGGGGAGCTGTTTTTT. Amino acid sequence: CASTLGPSGGALGELFF.

This clone was counted a few times. The chain links TRBV10-3 to TRBJ2-7; 7 nucleotides align to TRBD2. CDR1 ENHRY and CDR2 SYGVKD come from the germline V gene. There are 14 residues in the CDR3. The junction had 8 bases not matched to a gene; V was cut back by 4 bases and J by 5 bases. CDR3 sequence reads: CAISGTRSLHEQYF. The CDR3 DNA is TGTGCCATCAGTGGGACTAGATCCCTCCACGAGCAGTACTTC.

Only a few counts were recorded for this clone. The chain joins TRBV24-1 to TRBJ2-5; 7 bases line up with TRBD1. The V and J ends lost 7 bases and 4 bases, in that order; junction bases with no gene match: 14. This CDR3 region has 16 residues. The germline CDR1 and CDR2 sequences are KGHDR and SFDVKD. In DNA form, the CDR3 reads TGTGCCACCAGCGAGCGAAACAGGGGAATGGCAGAGACCCAGTACTTC. Its translation: CATSERNRGMAETQYF.

The gene calls are TRBV7-3 and TRBJ2-2; no firm D call. Germline values: CDR1 SGHTA, CDR2 FQGTGA. CDR3 length: 13 amino acids. V lost 0 bases to trimming and J lost 2 bases, with 1 base between them. The CDR3 coding sequence is TGTGCCAGCAGCTTAACTAACACCGGGGAGCTGTTTTTT. This sequence encodes CASSLTNTGELFF.